This TCR beta chain derives from a study of blood T cell repertoires in COVID-19. Ages ranged from roughly 18 to 100 years, with residence in some 25 US areas. Which cohort a participant joined came from the clinical history participants gave. Repertoires were generated with immunoSEQ multiplex PCR, while TCRdb's copy carries only in-frame clones and drops some. The repertoire holds under 300,000 clones, with roughly 91% as singletons. The CDR3 spans 14 residues. Germline CDR1 is SNHLY and CDR2 is FYNNEI. V lost 1 base to trimming and J lost 9 bases, with 13 bases between them. Sequencing was carried out using PBMCs or T cells enriched from blood (not recorded which). V is TRBV2 and J is TRBJ2-1, with D maybe TRBD1 (6 bases). The receptor was derived from a woman aged 55-69 years who had recovered from COVID-19. CDR3 coding DNA: TGTGCCAGCAGTGAAGGGGGGCTAGGCGGTGAGCAGTTCTTC. Translation: CASSEGGLGGEQFF.